This passage covers 14 T cell receptor beta chains from one sample sequenced in a study of T cells after yellow fever vaccination (dated by TCRdb to the late 2010s). The sample's treatment or condition label, in plain terms: live attenuated yellow fever vaccine strain. Library prep was done by 5' RACE. The run used an Illumina HiSeq 2500. Starting from the raw public reads, TCRdb applied fastp trimming at Q25, assembled clones with MiXCR and retained in-frame beta chains. Rows with a matching CDR3 protein are joined into one entry that keeps the most common DNA and genes. For this sample there are 200,000 to 300,000 distinct CDR3 sequences; over 10% appear just once. About 0.51% of the sample is taken by the ten largest. The sequenced sample was CD4+ T cells sorted from PBMCs, obtained 45 days after the yellow fever booster vaccination. All receptors derive from a man younger than 40 who received the YFV17D yellow fever vaccine.

This clonotype came up many times. CDR3 residues: CASSLSGTHTDTQYF. The CDR3 bases are TGTGCCAGCAGCTTATCGGGGACTCACACAGATACGCAGTATTTT. The V and J genes are TRBV7-2 and TRBJ2-3, with D possibly being TRBD2 (6 bases). V gave up 2 bases and J gave up 2 bases, with 11 bases separating them. The CDR3 is 15 amino acids. In germline, CDR1 is SGHTA, CDR2 FQGNSA.

The chain carries TRBV20-1 and TRBJ1-1, with D perhaps TRBD1 (6 bases). The V gene lost 3 bases and the J gene lost 3 bases, with 17 bases spanning the gap. The CDR3 length is 15 residues. Germline lookup yields CDR1 DFQATT and CDR2 SNEGSKA (reference sequence). The chain's CDR3 is CSASGGARSHTEAFF. CDR3 nucleotide sequence: TGCAGTGCTAGTGGGGGGGCGCGTAGTCACACTGAAGCTTTCTTT.

This clonotype was observed a few times. The chain couples TRBV6-2 or TRBV6-3 to TRBJ2-1; TRBD2 agrees at 14 bases. V lost 6 bases to trimming and J lost 6 bases; unmatched junction nucleotides: 4. This CDR3 is 15 amino acids long. The germline V gene encodes CDR1 MNHEY and CDR2 SVGEGT. The CDR3 DNA follows: TGTGCCAGCAGCCGTGGACTAGCGGGAGGCAATGAGCAGTTCTTC. Protein sequence: CASSRGLAGGNEQFF.

The V and J genes are TRBV20-1 and TRBJ1-6, with unresolved D. The V end lost 4 bases, the J end lost 6 bases, and 10 bases lay between the germline ends. This CDR3 spans 13 amino acids. Per germline, CDR1 DFQATT and CDR2 SNEGSKA (reference sequence). The chain's CDR3 is CSATDTFNSPLHF. The CDR3 DNA follows: TGCAGTGCTACCGACACTTTTAATTCACCCCTCCACTTT.

This chain joins TRBV6-1 and TRBJ1-4; D unresolved. CDR1 MNHNS and CDR2 SASEGT come from the germline V gene. The CDR3 spans 13 residues. Trimming removed 6 bases at V and 11 bases at J, with 16 bases between. The CDR3 DNA reads TGTGCCAGCAGCCCCTTGGGAATGAGGAAACTGTTTTTT. Its protein product is CASSPLGMRKLFF.

Points on this clonotype: A junction end diverges from the germline sequence, so it may reflect a read error. The V call is TRBV27, the J call TRBJ2-5; TRBD1 matches at 8 bases. The germline CDR1 and CDR2 sequences are MNHEY and SMNVEV (reference sequence). CDR3 length: 16 amino acids. The CDR3: CASSPRRTGLRETKYF. The CDR3 nucleotides read TGTGCCAGCAGTCCAAGGCGGACAGGGCTCCGAGAGACCAAGTACTTC.

Only a few counts were recorded for this clonotype. J is TRBJ2-7 and V is TRBV11-2; D is possibly TRBD2 (5 bases). The V end was cut by 5 bases, the J end by 2 bases, with 13 bases between. CDR3 length: 14 amino acids. Germline CDR1 SGHAT, CDR2 FQNNGV. DNA of the CDR3: TGTGCCAGCAGCGGGTTAGCGAACACCTACGAGCAGTACTTC. Amino acids: CASSGLANTYEQYF.

This clonotype was seen a handful of times. The chain combines TRBV7-8 with TRBJ2-7, with TRBD2 matching over 7 bases. CDR1 is SGHVS and CDR2 is FQNEAQ in the germline V gene. V shed 5 bases, J shed 4 bases, and the junction held 8 bases outside the gene matches. The CDR3 has 14 residues. In DNA, the CDR3 is TGTGCCAGCAGCCCCGCTAGCGGACCGTACGAGCAGTACTTC. Protein sequence: CASSPASGPYEQYF. Looking up the rest from reference TRBV7-8 and TRBJ2-7 gives the full variable domain: GAGVSQSPRYKVAKRGQDVALRCDPISGHVSLFWYQQALGQGPEFLTYFQNEAQLDKSGLPSDRFFAERPEGSVSTLKIQRTQQEDSAVYLCASSPASGPYEQYFGPGTRLTVT.

The sample holds a few counts of this clonotype. The genes are TRBV20-1 and TRBJ1-3; D unresolved. Between the trimmed V and J ends, which lost 5 bases and 2 bases, there was a span of 10 bases. The CDR3 is made up of 13 amino acids. Germline CDR1 is DFQATT and CDR2 is SNEGSKA (reference sequence). The DNA for the CDR3 is TGCAGTGCTCGGCTACAGACTGGAAACACCATATATTTT. Translating it yields CSARLQTGNTIYF.

The genes are TRBV20-1 and TRBJ2-1, with TRBD2 matching over 7 bases. V shed 6 bases, J shed 0 bases, and the junction held 11 bases outside the gene matches. CDR3 length: 16 residues. The germline gives CDR1 DFQATT, CDR2 SNEGSKA (reference sequence). CDR3 in DNA: TGCAGTGCCATTGGGCAGCGGGGAAGCTCCTACAATGAGCAGTTCTTC. Protein product: CSAIGQRGSSYNEQFF.

This clonotype was counted a few times. This rearrangement joins TRBV7-2 to TRBJ2-1; 8 bases agree with TRBD2. The J segment lost 4 bases and the V segment lost 4 bases, leaving 12 bases of the junction unmatched. The germline CDR1 and CDR2 sequences are SGHTA and FQGNSA. This CDR3 contains 17 residues. The CDR3 protein is CASSSGGAGVVYNEQFF. CDR3 coding DNA: TGTGCCAGCAGCTCGGGGGGGGCGGGAGTTGTATACAATGAGCAGTTCTTC.

This clonotype was seen only a few times. The chain has TRBV5-5 and TRBJ2-2; a weak D match, TRBD1 (5 bases). This CDR3 region has 16 residues. Trimming left V 4 bases short and J 4 bases short, with 17 bases between. Germline CDR1 is SGHKS and CDR2 is YYEKEE (reference sequence). CDR3 sequence: CASSPPGAAFTGELFF. The CDR3 coding sequence is TGTGCCAGCAGCCCGCCTGGGGCAGCATTCACCGGGGAGCTGTTTTTT.

This clonotype has just a few counts. This chain connects TRBV3-1 to TRBJ2-2; perhaps TRBD1 as D (6 bases). Germline assignment: CDR1 LGHDT and CDR2 YNNKEL (reference sequence). This CDR3 comprises 13 residues. V was pared by 1 base and J by 6 bases, with 6 bases between. The DNA of the CDR3 is TGTGCCAGCAGCCAAGGGGGGCCCGGGGAGCTGTTTTTT. Its protein product is CASSQGGPGELFF.

The gene calls are TRBV6-2 or TRBV6-3 and TRBJ2-1, with D possibly called TRBD1 or TRBD2 (6 bases each). CDR1 and CDR2 (germline): MNHEY, SVGEGT. Trimming removed 5 bases from V and 10 bases from J, with 12 bases in between. This CDR3 contains 12 residues. CDR3 protein: CASSPKGGEQFF. The CDR3 nucleotides are TGTGCCAGCAGTCCCAAGGGGGGAGAGCAGTTCTTC.